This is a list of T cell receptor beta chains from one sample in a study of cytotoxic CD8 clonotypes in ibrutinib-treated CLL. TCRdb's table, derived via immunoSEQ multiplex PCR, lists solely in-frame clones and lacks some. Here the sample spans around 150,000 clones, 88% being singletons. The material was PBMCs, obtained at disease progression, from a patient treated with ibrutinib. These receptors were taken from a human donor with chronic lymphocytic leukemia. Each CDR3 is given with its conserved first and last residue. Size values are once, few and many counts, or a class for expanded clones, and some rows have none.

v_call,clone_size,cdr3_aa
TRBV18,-,CASSPSVPGVNQPQHF
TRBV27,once,CASSPFSGSSYNEQFF
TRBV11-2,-,CASSTIGRLNTGELFF
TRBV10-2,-,CASRLLEPSYNEQFF
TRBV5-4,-,CASSPTGRETQYF
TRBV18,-,CASSEQGPSISTNEKLFF
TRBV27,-,CASSFPGELFF
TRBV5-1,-,CASSLIASAATYGYTF
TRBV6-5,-,CASSGQANVLTF
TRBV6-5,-,CASARGFDTGELFF
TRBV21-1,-,CARIQDNGTQPQHF
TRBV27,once,CASSFPGPGYEQYF
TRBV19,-,CASSAGRWEQYF
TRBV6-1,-,CASPGLRNTGELFF
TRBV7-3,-,CASSPVPGLAASGANVLTF
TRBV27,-,CASSFQGLYGYTF
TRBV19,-,CASSNTGNTEAFF
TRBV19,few,CASSIVGRENYGYTF
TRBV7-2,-,CASSLDRLGNQPQHF
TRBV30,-,CAWSDRGEQFF
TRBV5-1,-,CASSLGGNGPPQPQHF
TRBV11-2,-,CASSLNGNTEAFF
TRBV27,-,CASSWEGLTNEQFF
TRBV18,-,CASSPSRSSYEQYF
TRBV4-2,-,CASSQELGGQGSNYGYTF
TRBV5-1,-,CASSLRGAGDTQYF
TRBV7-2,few,CASSPGDRAGLEPQHF
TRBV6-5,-,CASSYSRRSSGNTIYF
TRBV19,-,CASSIDRWWAGYTF
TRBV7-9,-,CASSLAGTGTKYGYTF
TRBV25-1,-,CASSSWENTEAFF
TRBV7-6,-,CASSLVGLAGGPGELFF
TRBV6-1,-,CASSGVWGKVPEQYF
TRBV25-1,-,CASRGARVNTEAFF
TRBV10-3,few,CAISEMTSGSYEQFF
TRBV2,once,CASRYTDTQYF
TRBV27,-,CASSLSFPGVGGYTF
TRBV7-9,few,CASSPGGTYNQPQHF
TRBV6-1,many,CASSEGLTGAGQPQHF
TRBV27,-,CASSLVRATDTQYF
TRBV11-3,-,CASSFRQGARQETQYF
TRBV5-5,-,CASSLPPGGETQYF
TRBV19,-,CASSIWGYNYGYTF
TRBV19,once,CASSPSRTPTDTQYF
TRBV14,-,CASSLQTGGLTEAFF
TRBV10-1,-,CASSEVRDNEQFF
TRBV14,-,CASSQVLPGPPYQETQYF
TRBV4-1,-,CASSQGGQGGEAFF
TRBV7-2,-,CASSSGGWTDYLFEAFF
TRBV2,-,CASSELIGNEQFF
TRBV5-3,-,CARRAPGQGALSPNQPQHF
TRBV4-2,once,CASSHLAGAYNEQFF
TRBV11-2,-,CASSFRTGIETQYF
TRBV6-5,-,CASSLRDTEAFF
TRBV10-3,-,CAISEPTVEWFF